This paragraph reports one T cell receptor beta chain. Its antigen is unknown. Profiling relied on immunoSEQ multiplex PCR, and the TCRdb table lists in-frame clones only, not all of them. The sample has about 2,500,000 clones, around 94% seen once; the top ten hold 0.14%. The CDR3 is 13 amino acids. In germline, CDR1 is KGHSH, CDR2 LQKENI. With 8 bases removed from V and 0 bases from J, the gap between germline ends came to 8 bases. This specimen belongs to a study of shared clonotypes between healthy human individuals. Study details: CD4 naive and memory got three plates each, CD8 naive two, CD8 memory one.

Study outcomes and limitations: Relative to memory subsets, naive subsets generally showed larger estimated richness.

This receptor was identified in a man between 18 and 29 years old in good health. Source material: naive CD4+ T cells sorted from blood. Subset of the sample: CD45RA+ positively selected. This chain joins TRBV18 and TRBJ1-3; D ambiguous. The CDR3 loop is CASALDSGNTIYF. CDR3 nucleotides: TGTGCCAGCGCACTTGACTCTGGAAACACCATATATTTT.